These 24 T cell receptor beta chains originate from one sample sequenced in a study of immune evolution from preneoplasia to lung adenocarcinoma. TCRdb's copy holds only in-frame clones and misses some; the assay was immunoSEQ multiplex PCR. The sample carries some 6,100 clones, roughly 80% recorded once. The source material was FFPE adjacent normal lung tissue. The receptor set was obtained from a donor older than 65 with lung adenocarcinoma.

The chain has TRBV29-1 and TRBJ1-2, with 7 bases lining up with TRBD1. This CDR3 is 13 amino acids long. Germline CDR1 SQVTM, CDR2 ANQGSEA. The J segment lost 8 bases and the V segment lost 2 bases, leaving 8 bases of the junction unmatched. In nucleotides, the CDR3 is TGCAGCGTTGAAAAGGCAGGGGGAAGGGGCTACACCTTC. It encodes CSVEKAGGRGYTF.

Comment on this clone: Other DNA variants within this sample encode the same CDR3. The V call is TRBV15, the J call TRBJ1-1; 7 nucleotides align to TRBD1. Germline V gene sequence: CDR1 LNHNV, CDR2 YYDKDF (reference sequence). CDR3 size: 17 residues. After removal of 4 bases from V and 1 base from J, the junction contained 12 bases not matched to a gene. CDR3: CATSTKRGPTENTEAFF. DNA of the CDR3: TGTGCCACCAGCACAAAGAGGGGGCCCACAGAGAACACTGAAGCTTTCTTT.

In this sample, this clone is large. The chain couples TRBV30 to TRBJ1-5; D may be TRBD1 (6 bases). The V end was cut by 5 bases, the J end by 7 bases, with 15 bases between. The CDR3 is 13 amino acids. CDR1 GTSNPN and CDR2 SVGIG come from the germline V gene (reference sequence). In nucleotides, the CDR3 is TGTGCCTGGGGCACAGGGTCGAGGCAGCCCCAGCATTTT. Its protein is CAWGTGSRQPQHF.

The J gene is TRBJ2-5, the V gene TRBV29-1; D is tentatively TRBD1 or TRBD2 (5 bases each). The V gene lost 4 bases and the J gene lost 5 bases, with 23 bases spanning the gap. Germline lookup yields CDR1 SQVTM and CDR2 ANQGSEA. This CDR3 contains 16 residues. CDR3 sequence reads: CSVGGVGQGSGETQYF. The DNA of the CDR3 is TGCAGCGTTGGGGGAGTAGGGCAGGGTTCGGGGGAGACCCAGTACTTC.

V is TRBV7-2 and J is TRBJ2-5; D unresolved. V was clipped by 4 bases and J by 7 bases, with 10 bases between them. CDR3 length: 12 residues. The germline V gene has CDR1 SGHTA and CDR2 FQGNSA. The CDR3 nucleotides are TGTGCCAGCAGCTCGGAACGTCTGACCCAGTACTTC. Its translation is CASSSERLTQYF.

The rearrangement uses TRBV2 and TRBJ1-2; D possibly corresponds to TRBD1 (5 bases). In germline, CDR1 is SNHLY, CDR2 FYNNEI. The CDR3 has 17 amino acids. Trimming left V 4 bases short and J 9 bases short, with 27 bases between. CDR3 DNA: TGTGCCAGCAGTGGGACCCTCCAGGGAGGGGTGATGCTAAGCTACACCTTC. This codes for CASSGTLQGGVMLSYTF.

The chain employs TRBV9 and TRBJ1-1, with D possibly being TRBD1 (6 bases). Trimming left V 4 bases short and J 8 bases short, with 18 bases between. Germline values: CDR1 SGDLS, CDR2 YYNGEE. CDR3 size: 14 residues. CDR3 nucleotide sequence: TGTGCCAGCAGCCCCACCGGGGAGGGGGGGGAAGCTTTCTTT. It specifies CASSPTGEGGEAFF.

CDR3 DNA sequence: TGTGCCAGCTCACAACAGGGGATGAACACTGAAGCTTTCTTT. Residues: CASSQQGMNTEAFF. The gene calls are TRBV18 and TRBJ1-1; the match to TRBD1 covers 7 bases. The V and J ends lost 4 bases and 0 bases, in that order; junction bases with no gene match: 2. Per the germline V gene, CDR1 is KGHSH and CDR2 is LQKENI. This CDR3 has 14 residues.

The chain uses TRBV5-1 and TRBJ2-7; 10 bases are shared with TRBD1. J lost 5 bases, V lost 7 bases, and 12 bases had no gene match. The CDR3 totals 15 residues. Germline assignment: CDR1 SGHRS and CDR2 YFSETQ. The CDR3 spells CASRLQTTGGNEQYF. In nucleotides, the CDR3 is TGCGCCAGCCGCCTTCAAACGACAGGGGGCAACGAGCAGTACTTC.

The chain uses TRBV2 and TRBJ2-7; no clear D gene. The CDR3 runs 15 residues. V was pared by 3 bases and J by 0 bases, with 12 bases between. The V gene's germline CDR1 is SNHLY and CDR2 FYNNEI. The CDR3 region has the DNA TGTGCCAGCAGTGACGAGGTGATGAGCTCCTACGAGCAGTACTTC. It specifies CASSDEVMSSYEQYF.

This rearrangement joins TRBV7-6 to TRBJ2-2, with D perhaps being TRBD1 or TRBD2 (5 bases each). The germline CDR1 and CDR2 sequences are SGHVS and FNYEAQ. The CDR3 contains 17 residues. V lost 5 bases and J lost 4, with 20 bases in between. The CDR3 nucleotides read TGTGCCAGCAGCCCGAGGGGCTCAGCGAATCTCACCGGGGAGCTGTTTTTT. This translates into CASSPRGSANLTGELFF.

In its sample, this clone was seen a few times. CDR3 residues: CAWSPGFGLSEAFF. The CDR3 region has the DNA TGTGCCTGGAGTCCAGGGTTTGGGTTGTCTGAAGCTTTCTTT. The gene calls are TRBV30 and TRBJ1-1; weak D call: TRBD1 (5 bases). Deletions cut 2 bases from V and 6 bases from J, with 16 bases between. Germline CDR1 reads GTSNPN; CDR2 reads SVGIG (reference sequence). The CDR3 consists of 14 residues.

The chain uses TRBV2 and TRBJ2-7; D remains unclear. Trimming pared 2 bases from V and 0 bases from J, leaving 8 bases between. This CDR3 has 14 amino acids. The germline gives CDR1 SNHLY, CDR2 FYNNEI. The CDR3 sequence is CASSERQSSYEQYF. CDR3 nucleotides: TGTGCCAGCAGTGAACGGCAGAGCTCCTACGAGCAGTACTTC.

The CDR3 DNA follows: TGTGCCTGCCCGGGACAGTACACCGGGGAGCTGTTTTTT. Protein sequence: CACPGQYTGELFF. The chain couples TRBV30 to TRBJ2-2; TRBD1 aligns across 7 bases. Germline V gives CDR1 GTSNPN, CDR2 SVGIG (reference sequence). The CDR3 loop spans 13 amino acids. J lost 3 bases, V lost 6 bases, and 4 bases had no gene match.

The chain joins TRBV7-6 to TRBJ2-2; D is uncertain. CDR3 length equals 12 residues. CDR1 is SGHVS, CDR2 FNYEAQ, per germline. V was clipped by 5 bases and J by 4 bases, with 5 bases between them. CDR3 nucleotide sequence: TGTGCCAGCAGCCGGTTCACCGGGGAGCTGTTTTTT. Translated: CASSRFTGELFF.

V gene TRBV11-3 combines with J gene TRBJ2-1, with 8 bases matching TRBD1. CDR3 length: 14 amino acids. V shed 4 bases, J shed 8 bases, and the junction held 7 bases outside the gene matches. Germline loops: CDR1 SGHNT, CDR2 YENEEA. The CDR3: CASSSTGVFDEQFF. The CDR3 DNA reads as TGTGCCAGCAGCTCGACAGGGGTATTTGATGAGCAGTTCTTC.

The rearrangement joins TRBV6-5 to TRBJ2-3; D is uncertain. CDR3 length equals 14 residues. With 4 bases removed from V and 2 bases from J, the gap between germline ends came to 10 bases. Germline V gives CDR1 MNHEY, CDR2 SVGAGI. The CDR3 DNA is TGTGCCAGCAGTTTAGTCAGATTCACAGATACGCAGTATTTT. It is translated as CASSLVRFTDTQYF.

The V call is TRBV11-2, the J call TRBJ2-7; D is ambiguous. The CDR3 consists of 17 residues. V lost 1 base and J 0 bases, leaving 16 bases between the germline ends. The germline gives CDR1 SGHAT, CDR2 FQNNGV. The CDR3 loop is CASSLAGRSRSSYEQYF. CDR3 nucleotides: TGTGCCAGCAGCTTAGCCGGGCGGTCTCGGAGCTCCTACGAGCAGTACTTC.

This chain links TRBV15 with TRBJ1-2, with D uncertain. V dropped 1 base and J dropped 3 bases, with 12 bases sitting between them. The CDR3 has 15 residues. Germline V gives CDR1 LNHNV, CDR2 YYDKDF (reference sequence). The CDR3 DNA follows: TGTGCCACCAGCAGAGGCCAAGGGTTTGACTATGGCTACACCTTC. It codes for CATSRGQGFDYGYTF.

V gene TRBV11-3 combines with J gene TRBJ2-7; a weak D match, TRBD2 (6 bases). The CDR3 covers 13 residues. V was cut by 1 base and J by 7 bases, with 11 bases left in between. Germline V gene lookup returns CDR1 SGHNT and CDR2 YENEEA. The CDR3 here is CASSLGREFEQYF. CDR3 sequence (DNA): TGTGCCAGCAGCTTAGGTCGGGAGTTTGAGCAGTACTTC.

V usage is TRBV30 and J usage is TRBJ1-5, with 10 bases that match TRBD1. Germline CDR1 reads GTSNPN; CDR2 reads SVGIG (reference sequence). J lost 3 bases, V lost 1 base, and 3 bases had no gene match. This CDR3 spans 15 amino acids. The DNA for the CDR3 is TGTGCCTGGAGTGGGGGACAGGGGCTCAATCAGCCCCAGCATTTT. It codes for CAWSGGQGLNQPQHF.

The CDR3 spells CASSPTGEGIGNTIYF. CDR3 DNA sequence: TGTGCCAGCTCACCTACCGGAGAGGGGATAGGAAACACCATATATTTT. V usage is TRBV18 and J usage is TRBJ1-3, with D possibly TRBD1 on 5 matching bases. CDR3 length: 16 amino acids. V was cut by 3 bases and J by 4 bases, with 16 bases left in between. CDR1 and CDR2 from the germline V gene are KGHSH and LQKENI.

The DNA of the CDR3 is TGTGCCAGCAGCCGTATGTCGGGGAACACTGAAGCTTTCTTT. As protein: CASSRMSGNTEAFF. V and J are TRBV7-9 and TRBJ1-1; D is unclear. This CDR3 spans 14 amino acids. The germline CDR1 and CDR2 sequences are SEHNR and FQNEAQ (reference sequence). Trimming removed 5 bases from V and 1 base from J, with 11 bases in between.

J is TRBJ2-1 and V is TRBV10-2; 12 bases fit TRBD2. Germline CDR1 and CDR2: WSHSY and SAAADI. The CDR3 consists of 14 residues. The ends lost 7 bases at V and 6 bases at J; junction bases unmatched: 4. The CDR3, as DNA: TGCGCCAGCAACCTAGCGGGAGGGCCCAATGAGCAGTTCTTC. Its protein product is CASNLAGGPNEQFF.